Following are 18 T cell receptor beta chains from one sample sequenced in a study of cytomegalovirus exposure and HLA in healthy donors. Both 60 Vbeta primers and 13 Jbeta primers went into the PCR. Only in-frame clones appear in the TCRdb table, and some are missing; sequencing was by immunoSEQ multiplex PCR. The table records 85,000 to 130,000 clones, less than 85% of them present only once. Sequences were obtained from PBMCs. Source of these receptors: a woman under 30 in good health and CMV-seropositive.

This clone was counted once. The J gene is TRBJ2-1, the V gene TRBV27, with a weak D call TRBD2 (5 bases). V gave up 5 bases and J gave up 3 bases, with 23 bases separating them. CDR1 is MNHEY, CDR2 SMNVEV, per germline (reference sequence). The CDR3 loop spans 18 amino acids. The CDR3 nucleotides are TGTGCCAGCAGTCCCTTTTCTGGAGGCGGACTTCTCTACAATGAGCAGTTCTTC. Translation gives CASSPFSGGGLLYNEQFF.

J is TRBJ1-1 and V is TRBV10-2, with 7 bases identical to TRBD1. The germline V gene encodes CDR1 WSHSY and CDR2 SAAADI. CDR3 size: 13 residues. V lost 5 bases to trimming and J lost 8 bases; unmatched junction nucleotides: 8. CDR3 coding DNA: TGCGCCAGCAGTACAGGGGTGTGGGCCGAAGCTTTCTTT. It yields the protein CASSTGVWAEAFF.

J is TRBJ2-2 and V is TRBV7-3, with TRBD2 matching over 14 bases. The germline gives CDR1 SGHTA, CDR2 FQGTGA. With V trimmed by 5 bases and J by 2 bases, 13 bases remained unmatched. This CDR3 comprises 20 residues. The CDR3 DNA sequence: TGTGCCAGCAGCCCGACTAGCGGGAGGGCCTTATTAAGAAACACCGGGGAGCTGTTTTTT. Amino acid sequence: CASSPTSGRALLRNTGELFF.

V gene TRBV5-1 combines with J gene TRBJ2-2; D remains ambiguous. Trimming removed 5 bases at V and 4 bases at J, with 12 bases between. The CDR3 totals 14 residues. In germline, CDR1 is SGHRS, CDR2 YFSETQ. In DNA, the CDR3 is TGCGCCAGCAGAGGTGACTTCACCACCGGGGAGCTGTTTTTT. The encoded protein is CASRGDFTTGELFF.

The rearrangement links TRBV6-5 to TRBJ2-5; 7 nucleotides agree with TRBD1. The germline V gene has CDR1 MNHEY and CDR2 SVGAGI. Trimming cost V 0 bases and J 5 bases; bases outside gene matches: 3. The CDR3 runs 14 residues. CDR3 sequence: CASSYSEGAETQYF. In DNA, the CDR3 is TGTGCCAGCAGTTACTCAGAGGGGGCTGAGACCCAGTACTTC.

V gene TRBV13 combines with J gene TRBJ1-2; D is perhaps TRBD1 (6 bases). The germline V gene encodes CDR1 PRHDT and CDR2 FYEKMQ (reference sequence). CDR3 length: 14 amino acids. V was cut by 6 bases and J by 4 bases, with 15 bases left in between. CDR3 coding DNA: TGTGCCAGCAGTACCCGGGGGGGCGGCTATGGCTACACCTTC. Translated: CASSTRGGGYGYTF. The full variable domain, completed using reference TRBV13 and TRBJ1-2, is AAGVIQSPRHLIKEKRETATLKCYPIPRHDTVYWYQQGPGQDPQFLISFYEKMQSDKGSIPDRFSAQQFSDYHSELNMSSLELGDSALYFCASSTRGGGYGYTFGSGTRLTVV.

This clone occurred a few times. The gene calls are TRBV4-1 and TRBJ2-7, with D unclear. Germline CDR1 and CDR2: MGHRA and YSYEKL. V lost 0 bases and J lost 0, with 9 bases in between. The CDR3 extends over 15 amino acids. The CDR3 protein is CASSQEMRSSYEQYF. In DNA form, the CDR3 reads TGCGCCAGCAGCCAAGAGATGCGGAGCTCCTACGAGCAGTACTTC.

In the case of this clone: One junction end disagrees with the germline gene, perhaps due to a read error. The chain recombines TRBV10-1 with TRBJ2-7; TRBD2 matches 7 bases. Germline V CDR1 and CDR2: WNHNN, SYGVQD (reference sequence). The CDR3 is made up of 12 amino acids. The CDR3 loop is CASSVFVGGSVF. The CDR3 DNA follows: TGCGCCAGCAGTGTGTTTGTTGGCGGGAGCGTCTTC.

The rearrangement links TRBV9 to TRBJ2-5; 8 bases are shared with TRBD1. CDR3 size: 15 residues. After removal of 4 bases from V and 5 bases from J, the junction contained 10 bases not matched to a gene. In germline, CDR1 is SGDLS, CDR2 YYNGEE. The CDR3 DNA sequence: TGTGCCAGCAGCCCCCGGACAGGGCCCCCCGAGACCCAGTACTTC. Residues: CASSPRTGPPETQYF.

The V and J genes are TRBV7-2 and TRBJ2-1; TRBD2 might be the D (5 bases). V shed 0 bases and J shed 7 bases, with 7 bases lying between them. There are 13 residues in the CDR3. CDR1 is SGHTA, CDR2 FQGNSA, per germline. The DNA of the CDR3 is TGTGCCAGCAGCTTAGCGACGGGGAATGAGCAGTTCTTC. Amino acids: CASSLATGNEQFF.

The chain is built from TRBV6-1 and TRBJ1-4, with D unresolved. Germline CDR1 MNHNS, CDR2 SASEGT. The CDR3 covers 14 residues. V lost 4 bases to trimming and J lost 8 bases, with 14 bases between them. In DNA, the CDR3 is TGTGCCAGCAGTGCCCAGCCCGGGGTCGAAAAACTGTTTTTT. Protein: CASSAQPGVEKLFF.

The chain uses TRBV30 and TRBJ2-5; 7 bases are a match to TRBD2. The CDR3 extends over 12 amino acids. V lost 4 bases, J lost 3 bases, and 2 bases stayed unmatched. Germline CDR1 and CDR2: GTSNPN and SVGIG (reference sequence). In nucleotides, the CDR3 is TGTGCCTGGACTAGCGGTGAAGAGACCCAGTACTTC. Its translation: CAWTSGEETQYF.

The chain carries TRBV28 and TRBJ1-1, with D unresolved. CDR1 MDHEN and CDR2 SYDVKM come from the germline V gene. The CDR3 spans 14 residues. Trimming took 3 bases from V and 1 from J, leaving 9 bases between them. For the CDR3, the DNA is TGTGCCAGCAGTTTGGGCCAGTCGAACACTGAAGCTTTCTTT. It encodes CASSLGQSNTEAFF.

This chain uses TRBV28 with TRBJ2-3, with a possible D match to TRBD2 (6 bases). CDR1 and CDR2 (germline): MDHEN, SYDVKM. The CDR3 is 13 amino acids. Trimming removed 6 bases from V and 3 bases from J, with 10 bases in between. The CDR3 coding sequence is TGTGCCAGCAGGGGGAGCGGGACAGATACGCAGTATTTT. Protein product: CASRGSGTDTQYF.

This clone appeared a single time. The chain joins TRBV7-9 to TRBJ2-5; possible D gene TRBD2, 5 bases. Germline CDR1 reads SEHNR; CDR2 reads FQNEAQ (reference sequence). The CDR3 consists of 15 residues. V dropped 5 bases and J dropped 4 bases, with 17 bases sitting between them. The CDR3 region has the DNA TGTGCCAGCAGCCCCCCTAGCTCCGGAAGAGAGACCCAGTACTTC. Residues: CASSPPSSGRETQYF.

This chain connects TRBV2 to TRBJ2-4, with 9 bases lining up with TRBD1. CDR1 is SNHLY and CDR2 is FYNNEI in the germline V gene. The CDR3 runs to 15 residues. The V and J ends lost 6 bases and 1 base, in that order; junction bases with no gene match: 4. CDR3 coding DNA: TGTGCCAGCAGGGCCGGGACAGGGGCCAAAAACATTCAGTACTTC. Translating it yields CASRAGTGAKNIQYF.

This clone was detected only once. J is TRBJ1-1 and V is TRBV30, with TRBD1 matching over 9 bases. V dropped 7 bases and J dropped 2; count of bases not matched to a gene: 11. Germline V gene lookup returns CDR1 GTSNPN and CDR2 SVGIG (reference sequence). The CDR3 has 15 residues. CDR3 region: CAFNLGTGLNTEAFF. The DNA of the CDR3 is TGTGCCTTCAACCTCGGGACAGGGCTAAACACTGAAGCTTTCTTT.

CDR3: CASSLSPGTANEKLFF. In DNA, the CDR3 is TGTGCCAGCAGCTTGTCCCCCGGGACAGCTAATGAAAAACTGTTTTTT. The chain employs TRBV5-4 and TRBJ1-4; 7 bases fit TRBD1. The CDR3 consists of 16 residues. Germline trimming cut 1 base from V and 3 bases from J; bases unmatched to any gene: 6. Germline lookup yields CDR1 SGHNT and CDR2 YYREEE (reference sequence).